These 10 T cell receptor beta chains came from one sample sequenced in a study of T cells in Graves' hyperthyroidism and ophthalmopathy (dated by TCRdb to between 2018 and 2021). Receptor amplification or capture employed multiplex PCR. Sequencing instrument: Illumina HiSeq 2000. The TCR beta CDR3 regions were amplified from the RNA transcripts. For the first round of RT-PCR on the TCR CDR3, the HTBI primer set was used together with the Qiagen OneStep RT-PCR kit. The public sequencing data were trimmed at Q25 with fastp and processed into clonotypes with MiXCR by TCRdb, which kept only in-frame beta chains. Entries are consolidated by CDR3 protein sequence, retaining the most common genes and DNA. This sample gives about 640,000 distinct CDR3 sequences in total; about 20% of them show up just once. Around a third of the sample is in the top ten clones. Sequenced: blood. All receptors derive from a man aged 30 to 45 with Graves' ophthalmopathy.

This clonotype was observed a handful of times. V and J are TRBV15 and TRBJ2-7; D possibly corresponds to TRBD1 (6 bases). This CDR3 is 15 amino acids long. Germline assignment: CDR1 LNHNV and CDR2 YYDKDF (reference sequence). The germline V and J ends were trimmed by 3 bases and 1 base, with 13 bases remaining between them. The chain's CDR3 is CATSSTGRTSYEQYF. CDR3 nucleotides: TGTGCCACCAGCAGCACAGGGCGAACTTCCTACGAGCAGTACTTC. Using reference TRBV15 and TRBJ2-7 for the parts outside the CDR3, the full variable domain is DAMVIQNPRYQVTQFGKPVTLSCSQTLNHNVMYWYQQKSSQAPKLLFHYYDKDFNNEADTPDNFQSRRPNTSFCFLDIRSPGLGDTAMYLCATSSTGRTSYEQYFGPGTRLTVT.

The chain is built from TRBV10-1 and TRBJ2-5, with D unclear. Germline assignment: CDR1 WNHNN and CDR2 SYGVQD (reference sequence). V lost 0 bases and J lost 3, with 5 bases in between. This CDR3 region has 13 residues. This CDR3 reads CASSESTEETQYF. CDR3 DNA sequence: TGCGCCAGCAGTGAGTCTACGGAAGAGACCCAGTACTTC.

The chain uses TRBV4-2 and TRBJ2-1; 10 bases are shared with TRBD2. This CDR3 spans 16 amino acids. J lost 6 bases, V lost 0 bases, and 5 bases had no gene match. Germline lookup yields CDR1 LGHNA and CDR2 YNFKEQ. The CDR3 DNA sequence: TGTGCCAGCAGCCAAGATCTAGCGGGAGTCTCCAATGAGCAGTTCTTC. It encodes CASSQDLAGVSNEQFF.

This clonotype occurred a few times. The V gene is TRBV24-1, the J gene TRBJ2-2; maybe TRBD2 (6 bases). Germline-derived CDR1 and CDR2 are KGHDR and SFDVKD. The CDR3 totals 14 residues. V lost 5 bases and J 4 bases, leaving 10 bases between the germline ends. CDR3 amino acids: CATSGPAGTGELFF. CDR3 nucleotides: TGTGCCACCAGTGGGCCAGCGGGCACCGGGGAGCTGTTTTTT.

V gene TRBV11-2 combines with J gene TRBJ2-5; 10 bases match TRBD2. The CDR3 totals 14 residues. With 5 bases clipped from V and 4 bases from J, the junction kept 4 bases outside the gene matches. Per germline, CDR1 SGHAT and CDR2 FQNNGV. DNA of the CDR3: TGTGCCAGCAGCGGTAGACTAGCGGGAGAGACCCAGTACTTC. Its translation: CASSGRLAGETQYF.

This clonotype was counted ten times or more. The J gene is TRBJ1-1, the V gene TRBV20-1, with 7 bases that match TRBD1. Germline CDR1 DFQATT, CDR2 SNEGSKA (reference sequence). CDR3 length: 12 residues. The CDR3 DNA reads TGCAGCGCTGGGCAGGGGGGGACTGAAGCTTTCTTT. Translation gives CSAGQGGTEAFF.

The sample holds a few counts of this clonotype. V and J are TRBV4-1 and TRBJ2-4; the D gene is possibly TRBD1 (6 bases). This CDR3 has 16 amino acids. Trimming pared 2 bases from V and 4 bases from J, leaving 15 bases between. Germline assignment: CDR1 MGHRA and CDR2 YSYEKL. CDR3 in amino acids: CASSQPKAGVKNIQYF. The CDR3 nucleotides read TGCGCCAGCAGCCAACCCAAGGCAGGGGTTAAAAACATTCAGTACTTC.

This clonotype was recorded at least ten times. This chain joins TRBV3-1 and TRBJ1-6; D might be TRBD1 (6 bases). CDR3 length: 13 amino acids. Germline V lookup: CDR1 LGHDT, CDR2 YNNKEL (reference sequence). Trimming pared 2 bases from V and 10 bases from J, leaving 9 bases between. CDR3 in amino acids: CASSQKRGSPLHF. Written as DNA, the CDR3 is TGTGCCAGCAGCCAAAAAAGGGGGTCACCCCTCCACTTT.

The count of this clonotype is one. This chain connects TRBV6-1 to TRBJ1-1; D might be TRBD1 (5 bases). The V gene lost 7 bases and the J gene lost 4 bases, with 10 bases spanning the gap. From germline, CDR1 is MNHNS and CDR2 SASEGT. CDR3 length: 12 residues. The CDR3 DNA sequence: TGTGCCAGCACAGGTAGGGGCACTGAAGCTTTCTTT. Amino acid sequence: CASTGRGTEAFF.

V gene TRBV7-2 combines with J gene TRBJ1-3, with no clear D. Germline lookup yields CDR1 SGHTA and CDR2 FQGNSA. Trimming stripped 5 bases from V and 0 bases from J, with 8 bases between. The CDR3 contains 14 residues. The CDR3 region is CASSPWISGNTIYF. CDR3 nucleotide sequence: TGTGCCAGCAGCCCGTGGATCTCTGGAAACACCATATATTTT.